Each of the 11 T cell receptor beta chains below was sequenced from the same sample in a study of post-analysis software for immune sequencing data. Study-level results: Comparison of patients with controls showed five TRBV segments more frequent in patients, TRBV5-6, TRBV5-1 and TRBV20-1 among them.

Antigens for these TCRs are unknown. Included in the TCR beta cDNA libraries were unique molecular identifiers. Each CDR3 protein is one row after TCRdb ran MiXCR on the PCR reads. The sample carries 450,000 to 650,000 distinct CDR3 sequences, 44% recorded once. Sequenced sample: blood. The origin of the receptors is a girl aged 10-17 years with multiple sclerosis.

This clonotype was recorded a few times. The J gene is TRBJ2-2, the V gene TRBV9; TRBD1 matches 10 bases. The J segment lost 5 bases and the V segment lost 1 base, leaving 5 bases of the junction unmatched. The CDR3 covers 16 residues. Germline V gene lookup returns CDR1 SGDLS and CDR2 YYNGEE. CDR3 amino acids: CASSVRQGALTGELFF. The CDR3 DNA sequence: TGTGCCAGCAGCGTAAGACAGGGGGCGCTTACCGGGGAGCTGTTTTTT.

The gene calls are TRBV4-1 and TRBJ1-2; unclear D gene. Trimming removed 0 bases at V and 3 bases at J, with 5 bases between. Germline values: CDR1 MGHRA, CDR2 YSYEKL. The CDR3 is 13 residues long. The CDR3 is CASSQDEDYGYTF. The CDR3 DNA reads as TGCGCCAGCAGCCAAGATGAGGACTATGGCTACACCTTC.

V is TRBV5-1 and J is TRBJ2-5; 9 nucleotides match TRBD2. Germline trimming cut 0 bases from V and 1 base from J; bases unmatched to any gene: 16. CDR1 is SGHRS, CDR2 YFSETQ, per germline. The CDR3 extends over 20 amino acids. DNA of the CDR3: TGCGCCAGCAGCTTGGCTTCAACACCGGGCCTAGCGGGGCTCCAAGAGACCCAGTACTTC. Its protein is CASSLASTPGLAGLQETQYF.

This rearrangement joins TRBV4-1 to TRBJ1-5; D possibly corresponds to TRBD1 (5 bases). V lost 5 bases to trimming and J lost 6 bases, with 11 bases between them. The CDR3 sequence is 13 residues long. Per germline, CDR1 MGHRA and CDR2 YSYEKL. CDR3 sequence (DNA): TGCGCCAGCAGCTGGGGGAAATCTCAGCCCCAGCATTTT. It translates to CASSWGKSQPQHF.

This clonotype has just a few counts. The chain recombines TRBV7-9 with TRBJ2-6; TRBD2 is a possible D gene (5 bases). From germline, CDR1 is SEHNR and CDR2 FQNEAQ (reference sequence). The CDR3 is 16 amino acids. Trimming pared 5 bases from V and 4 bases from J, leaving 15 bases between. The chain's CDR3 is CASSPRRSVGANVLTF. The CDR3 nucleotides are TGTGCCAGCAGCCCGAGGAGGTCGGTCGGGGCCAACGTCCTGACTTTC.

This clonotype was found a few times. The chain uses TRBV6-5 and TRBJ2-1, with 8 bases matching TRBD2. In germline, CDR1 is MNHEY, CDR2 SVGAGI. This CDR3 contains 13 residues. V lost 6 bases, J lost 12 bases, and 10 bases stayed unmatched. CDR3 sequence: CASRQPGTSGQFF. CDR3 nucleotide sequence: TGTGCCAGCAGGCAGCCTGGGACTAGTGGGCAGTTCTTC.

In this sample, this clonotype turned up a few times. V is TRBV20-1 and J is TRBJ2-7; weak D call: TRBD2 (8 bases). Germline V gives CDR1 DFQATT, CDR2 SNEGSKA (reference sequence). This CDR3 contains 15 residues. V was shortened by 6 bases and J by 2 bases, with 20 bases between the two germline ends. CDR3 amino acids: CSARGGSGSPYEQYF. The CDR3 DNA follows: TGCAGTGCCAGGGGGGGCAGCGGGAGTCCCTACGAGCAGTACTTC.

The J gene is TRBJ2-1, the V gene TRBV13; D might be TRBD2 (5 bases). The germline CDR1 and CDR2 sequences are PRHDT and FYEKMQ (reference sequence). This CDR3 comprises 16 residues. V was clipped by 4 bases and J by 0 bases, with 13 bases between them. CDR3 residues: CASSSVGESSYNEQFF. The CDR3 DNA sequence: TGTGCCAGCAGCTCCGTTGGGGAGAGCTCCTACAATGAGCAGTTCTTC.

The V and J genes are TRBV12-3 or TRBV12-4 and TRBJ2-1, with D hard to call. The V end lost 1 base, the J end lost 9 bases, and 13 bases lay between the germline ends. The CDR3 is 14 residues long. The CDR3 sequence is CASSLGVASLEQFF. The CDR3 DNA reads TGTGCCAGCAGTTTAGGTGTCGCCTCCCTTGAGCAGTTCTTC.

This clonotype came up a few times. This chain connects TRBV4-1 to TRBJ2-3; D possibly corresponds to TRBD1 (6 bases). CDR3 size: 17 residues. Trimming cost V 0 bases and J 0 bases, with 13 bases left between them. Germline V gene lookup returns CDR1 MGHRA and CDR2 YSYEKL. CDR3 sequence reads: CASSQEGQRSSTDTQYF. CDR3 sequence (DNA): TGCGCCAGCAGCCAAGAAGGACAGAGATCAAGCACAGATACGCAGTATTTT.

This clonotype was picked up a small number of times. The chain combines TRBV4-1 with TRBJ2-1; D remains unclear. The CDR3 sequence is 12 residues long. V lost 0 bases, J lost 10 bases, and 7 bases lay in between. Germline assignment: CDR1 MGHRA and CDR2 YSYEKL. CDR3 DNA sequence: TGCGCCAGCAGCCAAGATCGGTGGGAGCAGTTCTTC. Translating gives CASSQDRWEQFF.